These 30 T cell receptor beta chains were sequenced from one sample in a study of T cell responses to AZD1222 COVID-19 vaccine. The data were produced by immunoSEQ multiplex PCR, yet TCRdb's version contains in-frame clones alone and is incomplete. This sample has around 56,000 clones; roughly nine tenths occur once, and the top ten carry about 14%. The specimen comprised peripheral blood, sampled 28 days after the second AZD1222 dose. The receptors originated from an adult who received the AZD1222 COVID-19 vaccine.

As DNA, the CDR3 is TGTGCCAGCACCCACACCGGGGAGCTGTTTTTT. Translation gives CASTHTGELFF. The rearrangement links TRBV12-3 or TRBV12-4 to TRBJ2-2; no clear D. The CDR3 runs 11 residues. V was pared by 7 bases and J by 3 bases, with 3 bases between.

The chain couples TRBV5-4 to TRBJ2-3; D is unresolved. V was shortened by 0 bases and J by 0 bases, with 8 bases between the two germline ends. The germline V gene encodes CDR1 SGHNT and CDR2 YYREEE (reference sequence). This CDR3 has 15 residues. The CDR3 coding sequence is TGTGCCAGCAGCTTGGGACGGATGAGCACAGATACGCAGTATTTT. Its translation: CASSLGRMSTDTQYF.

The chain is built from TRBV18 and TRBJ2-4; possibly TRBD2 for D (5 bases). Germline V gives CDR1 KGHSH, CDR2 LQKENI. Between the trimmed V and J ends, which lost 1 base and 0 bases, there was a span of 7 bases. The CDR3 is made up of 15 amino acids. CDR3 DNA: TGTGCCAGCTCACCACTGGAGGTAGCCAAAAACATTCAGTACTTC. It encodes CASSPLEVAKNIQYF.

V and J are TRBV25-1 and TRBJ2-7; 7 nucleotides match TRBD1. The germline gives CDR1 MGHDK, CDR2 SYGVNS. This CDR3 has 15 residues. V lost 7 bases and J lost 3; bases outside the gene matches: 12. The CDR3 loop reads CASTGSTGLVYEQYF. CDR3 in DNA: TGTGCCAGCACCGGGTCGACAGGGCTAGTCTACGAGCAGTACTTC.

The chain combines TRBV28 with TRBJ2-1; D might be TRBD2 (5 bases). Per the germline V gene, CDR1 is MDHEN and CDR2 is SYDVKM. The V gene lost 7 bases and the J gene lost 0 bases, with 19 bases spanning the gap. CDR3 length equals 17 residues. The CDR3 nucleotides are TGTGCCAGCACCCCATTCAGTAAGCGGAGCTCCTACAATGAGCAGTTCTTC. It specifies CASTPFSKRSSYNEQFF.

This sequence joins TRBV30 and TRBJ1-4; D is undetermined. V lost 8 bases and J 7 bases, leaving 26 bases between the germline ends. Germline V gene lookup returns CDR1 GTSNPN and CDR2 SVGIG (reference sequence). This CDR3 spans 16 amino acids. Written as DNA, the CDR3 is TGTGCCCTCGGTGGCACCAAACTAGGAGGTGGTGAAAAACTGTTTTTT. This translates into CALGGTKLGGGEKLFF.

This clone has only one observation. This chain links TRBV4-1 with TRBJ1-1, with no clear D. Looked up from germline, CDR1 is MGHRA and CDR2 is YSYEKL. V was trimmed by 0 bases and J by 5 bases, leaving 7 bases between them. The CDR3 length is 13 residues. The DNA of the CDR3 is TGCGCCAGCAGCCAAGATCTGGGAACTGAAGCTTTCTTT. Translated, it gives CASSQDLGTEAFF.

The CDR3 nucleotides read TGTGCCATCAGTGAAGGGCCCAGGGGCTCCTACGAGCAGTACTTC. This sequence encodes CAISEGPRGSYEQYF. V gene TRBV10-3 combines with J gene TRBJ2-7; D may be TRBD1 (6 bases). Germline-derived CDR1 and CDR2 are ENHRY and SYGVKD. Trimming pared 3 bases from V and 0 bases from J, leaving 12 bases between. The CDR3 runs 15 residues.

This sequence joins TRBV24-1 and TRBJ2-3; TRBD2 matches at 10 bases. The junction had 6 bases not matched to a gene; V was cut back by 4 bases and J by 3 bases. This CDR3 comprises 16 residues. Germline CDR1 reads KGHDR; CDR2 reads SFDVKD. Here the CDR3 DNA reads TGTGCCACCAGTGACCCTGTAGCGGGAGGAACAGATACGCAGTATTTT. Its translation is CATSDPVAGGTDTQYF.

This clone was seen only once. The chain carries TRBV9 and TRBJ1-2; possible D gene TRBD1, 5 bases. V lost 3 bases and J 7 bases, leaving 10 bases between the germline ends. Germline V lookup: CDR1 SGDLS, CDR2 YYNGEE. This CDR3 has 12 residues. The CDR3 reads CASSGQGPGYTF. The CDR3 DNA sequence: TGTGCCAGCAGCGGCCAGGGTCCTGGCTACACCTTC.

The genes are TRBV28 and TRBJ2-5; 9 bases are shared with TRBD2. Germline CDR1 is MDHEN and CDR2 is SYDVKM. The J segment lost 4 bases and the V segment lost 2 bases, leaving 17 bases of the junction unmatched. This CDR3 region has 19 residues. Written as DNA, the CDR3 is TGTGCCAGCAGTTTAATGGGTATTGGCGGGAGGGTCGGGGGAGAGACCCAGTACTTC. It codes for CASSLMGIGGRVGGETQYF.

CDR3 nucleotide sequence: TGCGCCAGCAGCCAAGGAACAGGGGTCGGTCAGCCCCAGCATTTT. It encodes CASSQGTGVGQPQHF. The chain uses TRBV4-3 and TRBJ1-5; 7 bases agree with TRBD1. Germline values: CDR1 LGHNA, CDR2 YSLEER. Trimming at V came to 1 base and at J to 6 bases, leaving 6 bases not matched to a gene. The CDR3 length is 15 residues.

V and J are TRBV7-2 and TRBJ2-7; D is perhaps TRBD1 (5 bases). CDR1 is SGHTA, CDR2 FQGNSA, per germline. This CDR3 is built from 17 residues. Trimming stripped 3 bases from V and 0 bases from J, with 18 bases between. CDR3 DNA sequence: TGTGCCAGCAGCTTGGGCTCAAGACAGCGAAGCTCCTACGAGCAGTACTTC. Its protein is CASSLGSRQRSSYEQYF.

V and J are TRBV11-3 and TRBJ2-1, with 11 nucleotides matching TRBD2. Per germline, CDR1 SGHNT and CDR2 YENEEA. The CDR3 loop spans 20 amino acids. V lost 1 base, J lost 1 base, and 12 bases stayed unmatched. As DNA, the CDR3 is TGTGCCAGCAGCTTAGCAGCTCTAGCGGGAGGCGGAAGGTCCTACAATGAGCAGTTCTTC. As protein: CASSLAALAGGGRSYNEQFF.

The chain couples TRBV5-8 to TRBJ1-1; a weak D match, TRBD1 (5 bases). With 0 bases removed from V and 7 bases from J, the gap between germline ends came to 13 bases. The V gene's germline CDR1 is SGHTS and CDR2 YDEGEE. This CDR3 contains 14 residues. The CDR3 DNA sequence: TGTGCCAGCAGCTTGGGGCATATGGGGGGTGAAGCTTTCTTT. It is translated as CASSLGHMGGEAFF.

The CDR3 DNA reads as TGTGCCTGGAGTGTAGGGGGTTATAGTCAGCCCCAGCATTTT. Amino acid sequence: CAWSVGGYSQPQHF. This chain uses TRBV30 with TRBJ1-5; D is perhaps TRBD1 (6 bases). Trimming removed 0 bases from V and 6 bases from J, with 12 bases in between. The CDR3 is 14 amino acids. Germline-derived CDR1 and CDR2 are GTSNPN and SVGIG (reference sequence).

The chain links TRBV19 to TRBJ1-5; 8 bases are shared with TRBD1. J gave up 0 bases and V 1 base, and 11 bases lay outside the gene matches. CDR3 size: 19 residues. Germline CDR1 and CDR2: LNHDA and SQIVND (reference sequence). The CDR3 region has the DNA TGTGCCAGTAGTATAGCTGCAGGGGGCCAAAGTTATAGCAATCAGCCCCAGCATTTT. Its protein is CASSIAAGGQSYSNQPQHF.

The chain links TRBV11-2 to TRBJ2-1; D unresolved. The CDR3 runs to 12 residues. Germline CDR1 SGHAT, CDR2 FQNNGV. Trimming cost V 4 bases and J 9 bases, with 10 bases left between them. CDR3 protein: CASSSYGGEQFF. DNA of the CDR3: TGTGCCAGCAGCTCCTACGGCGGTGAGCAGTTCTTC.

The chain carries TRBV2 and TRBJ2-1; TRBD2 is a possible D gene (5 bases). From germline, CDR1 is SNHLY and CDR2 FYNNEI. This CDR3 has 16 amino acids. With 2 bases removed from V and 7 bases from J, the gap between germline ends came to 18 bases. The CDR3 sequence: CASSENSGALRNEQFF. CDR3 DNA: TGTGCCAGCAGTGAAAACAGCGGAGCACTTCGGAATGAGCAGTTCTTC.

This rearrangement joins TRBV19 to TRBJ1-4, with D perhaps matching TRBD1 (5 bases). Looked up from germline, CDR1 is LNHDA and CDR2 is SQIVND (reference sequence). The length of the CDR3 is 15 residues. The V and J ends lost 5 bases and 0 bases respectively, with 10 bases between them. The CDR3 nucleotides read TGTGCCAGTAGTGCGGGGACGGCAACTAATGAAAAACTGTTTTTT. Its protein product is CASSAGTATNEKLFF.

This clone was recorded once. This chain joins TRBV29-1 and TRBJ2-3; 7 nucleotides match TRBD2. CDR1 and CDR2 from the germline V gene are SQVTM and ANQGSEA. The CDR3 has 17 residues. Trimming took 3 bases from V and 2 from J; bases not matched to a gene: 14. The CDR3 DNA sequence: TGCAGCGTTGATAGTCTAGCGGAAGTTTCCTACACAGATACGCAGTATTTT. This codes for CSVDSLAEVSYTDTQYF.

CDR3 loop: CAWSYDRHSTGELFF. The CDR3 nucleotides read TGTGCCTGGAGCTATGACAGGCATTCCACCGGGGAGCTGTTTTTT. The chain carries TRBV30 and TRBJ2-2; tentative D call: TRBD1 (6 bases). Germline V CDR1 and CDR2: GTSNPN, SVGIG (reference sequence). The CDR3 runs 15 residues. V was shortened by 3 bases and J by 4 bases, with 15 bases between the two germline ends.

V gene TRBV5-1 combines with J gene TRBJ2-3, with TRBD2 matching 11 bases. Germline V CDR1 and CDR2: SGHRS, YFSETQ. This CDR3 has 16 residues. The V and J ends lost 0 bases and 2 bases, in that order; junction bases with no gene match: 2. CDR3 in DNA: TGCGCCAGCAGCTTGGGACTAGCGGGGTTCACAGATACGCAGTATTTT. Encoded protein: CASSLGLAGFTDTQYF.

The chain carries TRBV11-2 and TRBJ1-2; D gene unclear. This CDR3 spans 13 amino acids. The V end lost 2 bases, the J end lost 6 bases, and 10 bases lay between the germline ends. Germline V gene data show CDR1 as SGHAT and CDR2 as FQNNGV. For the CDR3, the DNA is TGTGCCAGCAGCTTAAGGAGAGGGAATGGCTACACCTTC. Protein product: CASSLRRGNGYTF.

CDR3 DNA sequence: TGTGCCAGCAGCTTCAGACGGGCTGGCACAGATACGCAGTATTTT. This gives the protein CASSFRRAGTDTQYF. The rearrangement joins TRBV7-3 to TRBJ2-3; the D is unclear. The germline gives CDR1 SGHTA, CDR2 FQGTGA. CDR3 length: 15 residues. Trimming pared 3 bases from V and 1 base from J, leaving 11 bases between.

This clone was found once. The rearrangement joins TRBV2 to TRBJ2-1; TRBD1 is a possible D gene (5 bases). The ends were cut back, 6 bases at V and 2 bases at J, with 14 bases in the middle. This CDR3 is built from 15 residues. Germline CDR1 and CDR2: SNHLY and FYNNEI. The CDR3 is CASRPSDSPYNEQFF. For the CDR3, the DNA is TGTGCCAGCAGACCAAGTGACAGTCCCTACAATGAGCAGTTCTTC.

The chain joins TRBV7-3 to TRBJ2-3; 7 bases map to TRBD2. The junction had 7 bases not matched to a gene; V was cut back by 1 base and J by 6 bases. The CDR3 sequence is 15 residues long. Looked up from germline, CDR1 is SGHTA and CDR2 is FQGTGA. CDR3 DNA: TGTGCCAGCAGCTTAAGTGGCGGGAGAGGGGATACGCAGTATTTT. Amino acids: CASSLSGGRGDTQYF.

The chain carries TRBV3-1 (or the pseudogene TRBV3-2) and TRBJ2-7; no definite D call. This CDR3 contains 12 residues. V was cut by 0 bases and J by 6 bases, with 6 bases left in between. CDR1 and CDR2 (germline): LGHDT, YNNKEL (reference sequence). The CDR3 DNA reads as TGTGCCAGCAGCCAAGAAGGTTTCGAGCAGTACTTC. The encoded protein is CASSQEGFEQYF.

The V call is TRBV24-1, the J call TRBJ2-1; no reliable D call. In germline, CDR1 is KGHDR, CDR2 SFDVKD. The V end lost 3 bases, the J end lost 0 bases, and 11 bases lay between the germline ends. This CDR3 contains 16 residues. The CDR3 region has the DNA TGTGCCACCAGTGATCCCTCAAGGAGCTCCTACAATGAGCAGTTCTTC. It specifies CATSDPSRSSYNEQFF.

The chain joins TRBV12-5 to TRBJ2-2; no clear D. CDR1 LGHNT and CDR2 FRNRAP come from the germline V gene. CDR3 length: 12 amino acids. V was trimmed by 5 bases and J by 4 bases, leaving 5 bases between them. The CDR3 sequence: CASGPATGELFF. CDR3 sequence (DNA): TGTGCTAGTGGTCCTGCCACCGGGGAGCTGTTTTTT.